This TCR beta chain was retrieved from a study of blood T cell repertoires in COVID-19 (dated by TCRdb to the early 2020s). Background on the whole study: The collaborator samples originated in the United States, Italy and Spain and spanned the acute and convalescent phases of COVID-19. The material from the prospective study consisted of cDNA or gDNA derived from T cells, B-cell-depleted T cells, or PBMCs. Subjects who had been exposed to COVID-19, were actively infected with it, or had recovered from it provided the deeply sampled blood TCRbeta repertoires that made up the dataset. The repertoires were made available in a free public database intended to serve as a resource for research on the immune response to SARS-CoV-2. Samples came from the ongoing ImmuneRACE study (first 160 participants) plus 1,254 subjects from 6 global collaborators. The sample metadata nearly always contained a de-identified subject ID, COVID-19 status, age in years and sex. Where HLA class I and class II types were available, the types were taken from metadata supplied by the sample provider, not from assay-based typing. Beyond this particular receptor, the publication reports: How much clinical and demographic metadata was included differed by source and by participant, and the metadata was provided uncurated.

To note about this clone: It lacks a known antigen. The record has no base qualities; no much larger clone is one base away.

In Seattle, one collaborating source enrolled patients while the infection was active and tracked those patients longitudinally over the course of disease. The collaborating institutions used their own protocols to collect whole blood in K2EDTA tubes. For TCRbeta analysis, collaborators shipped samples in one of three forms: frozen whole blood, isolated PBMCs, or DNA extracted from either of those sample types. V has 3 bases trimmed and J has 3 bases trimmed; junction bases matching no gene number 4. CDR1 is given as KGHDR and CDR2 as SFDVKD, both from the germline V gene. The CDR3 runs 15 residues from the cysteine to the phenylalanine. Only the CDR3 region is kept as DNA, spanning 45 bases read in frame from base 1. TCRbeta CDR3 regions were amplified from genomic DNA by means of the immunoSEQ Assay, a bias-controlled multiplex PCR. The original methods were these. Within the assay, amplification of reference gene primers was used to estimate how many nucleated cells each sample contained. Sequence reads were collapsed and filtered to measure the absolute abundance of every unique TCRbeta CDR3 rearrangement. For each sample, productive Simpson clonality was calculated as the square root of Simpson's diversity index across productive rearrangements. TCRdb retrieved this table from immuneACCESS and kept in-frame rearrangements only. Not all clones are present; in checked studies, unresolved V genes account for under half, and no reason is known for the remainder. V, J and clone size were drawn from that table, and D and trimming were deduced from the DNA. The sample profile shows 250,000 to 350,000 clones; 86% of them were found once. Roughly 14% of the sample goes to the ten largest clones.

Recombination connected TRBV24-1 to TRBJ1-2, and 9 junction bases match TRBD1. Sequencing input: peripheral blood. The sequence derives from a woman aged 70-85 years with COVID-19, enrolled during active disease. The DNA reads as follows: TGTGCCACCAGTGATGGGGACAGGGCAGACTATGGCTACACCTTC. The encoded protein is CATSDGDRADYGYTF.